This entry lists 14 T cell receptor beta chains sequenced from one sample in a study of blood T cell repertoires in COVID-19. Repertoires were generated with immunoSEQ multiplex PCR, while TCRdb's copy carries only in-frame clones and drops some. The sample lists about 140,000 clones; about 80% were seen once. Sequencing was performed on PBMCs or T cells enriched from blood (not recorded which). The source is a woman in her 50s who had recovered from COVID-19.

The CDR3 DNA sequence: TGTGCCAGCAGCCGCCGGGGAGGGCTAGACAATGAGCAGTTCTTC. Translating it yields CASSRRGGLDNEQFF. The chain has TRBV6-2 or TRBV6-3 and TRBJ2-1; 7 nucleotides match TRBD2. This CDR3 region has 15 residues. Per germline, CDR1 MNHEY and CDR2 SVGEGT. After removal of 6 bases from V and 5 bases from J, the junction contained 10 bases not matched to a gene.

The chain links TRBV25-1 to TRBJ2-2; TRBD2 might be the D (5 bases). The V and J ends lost 10 bases and 8 bases respectively, with 17 bases between them. Germline values: CDR1 MGHDK, CDR2 SYGVNS. This CDR3 spans 13 amino acids. CDR3 sequence (DNA): TGTGCCACCGCGAGCACCTGGAGGGGGGAGCTGTTTTTT. Protein product: CATASTWRGELFF.

DNA of the CDR3: TGTGCCAGCAGGGTAGCGGGGAGCTCCTACGAGCAGTACTTC. The encoded protein is CASRVAGSSYEQYF. This sequence joins TRBV2 and TRBJ2-7; 8 nucleotides line up with TRBD2. The CDR3 is 14 residues long. Germline values: CDR1 SNHLY, CDR2 FYNNEI. V trimming: 6 bases; J trimming: 0 bases; junction bases outside the gene matches: 4. Drawing the rest from reference TRBV2 and TRBJ2-7, the complete variable domain is EPEVTQTPSHQVTQMGQEVILRCVPISNHLYFYWYRQILGQKVEFLVSFYNNEISEKSEIFDDQFSVERPDGSNFTLKIRSTKLEDSAMYFCASRVAGSSYEQYFGPGTRLTVT.

This clone has only a few counts. The rearrangement links TRBV19 to TRBJ1-4; tentative D call: TRBD1 (6 bases). V gave up 6 bases and J gave up 8 bases, with 13 bases separating them. CDR3 length equals 13 residues. Germline V gene data show CDR1 as LNHDA and CDR2 as SQIVND (reference sequence). DNA of the CDR3: TGTGCCAGTAGGGAGAACGGACAGGAAAAACTGTTTTTT. This encodes CASRENGQEKLFF.

The chain recombines TRBV5-1 with TRBJ2-1; the match to TRBD2 covers 9 bases. Trimming removed 6 bases from V and 7 bases from J; junction bases left unmatched: 11. The germline gives CDR1 SGHRS, CDR2 YFSETQ. The CDR3 is 15 residues long. CDR3 amino acids: CASTVSGGRPNEQFF. CDR3 coding DNA: TGCGCCAGCACCGTTAGCGGGGGCAGGCCTAATGAGCAGTTCTTC.

This chain uses TRBV6-5 with TRBJ1-4; TRBD1 agrees at 11 bases. Per the germline V gene, CDR1 is MNHEY and CDR2 is SVGAGI. This CDR3 region has 14 residues. V shed 6 bases, J shed 9 bases, and the junction held 6 bases outside the gene matches. The CDR3 DNA reads TGTGCCAGCAGCTCCGGGACAGGGGGTAAAAAACTGTTTTTT. It codes for CASSSGTGGKKLFF.

The V and J genes are TRBV2 and TRBJ1-5; 7 nucleotides align to TRBD1. Per germline, CDR1 SNHLY and CDR2 FYNNEI. The CDR3 has 13 residues. The junction had 4 bases not matched to a gene; V was cut back by 4 bases and J by 7 bases. CDR3 DNA sequence: TGTGCCAGCAGTGTACAGGGGCTCCAGCCCCAGCATTTT. This translates into CASSVQGLQPQHF.

For the CDR3, the DNA is TGTGCCAGCACCCTTTTAGGAGAAAACACTGAAGCTTTCTTT. Protein sequence: CASTLLGENTEAFF. The chain combines TRBV11-3 with TRBJ1-1; D gene unclear. Germline lookup yields CDR1 SGHNT and CDR2 YENEEA. Trimming took off 7 bases at V and 2 bases at J, with 14 bases between the two ends. The CDR3 runs to 14 residues.

The genes are TRBV28 and TRBJ1-1; D not certain. The CDR3 is made up of 14 amino acids. V lost 3 bases, J lost 1 base, and 9 bases lay in between. Germline CDR1 is MDHEN and CDR2 is SYDVKM. The CDR3 loop reads CASSFSLENTEAFF. DNA for the CDR3: TGTGCCAGCAGTTTCTCACTCGAGAACACTGAAGCTTTCTTT.

The chain couples TRBV10-3 to TRBJ1-2; TRBD1 agrees at 7 bases. With V trimmed by 6 bases and J by 0 bases, 10 bases remained unmatched. There are 16 residues in the CDR3. CDR1 and CDR2 from the germline V gene are ENHRY and SYGVKD. The CDR3 region is CAIRHTGVPANYGYTF. The DNA of the CDR3 is TGTGCCATCAGGCACACAGGGGTCCCAGCTAACTATGGCTACACCTTC.

The J gene is TRBJ1-4, the V gene TRBV29-1; D not certain. This CDR3 has 13 amino acids. Trimming stripped 3 bases from V and 4 bases from J, with 9 bases between. Germline V gene lookup returns CDR1 SQVTM and CDR2 ANQGSEA. This chain's CDR3 is CSVDSANNEKLFF. The DNA of the CDR3 is TGCAGCGTTGATTCAGCGAATAATGAAAAACTGTTTTTT.

This sequence joins TRBV5-1 and TRBJ1-2; TRBD1 is a possible D gene (5 bases). The CDR3 contains 14 residues. The V end lost 7 bases, the J end lost 0 bases, and 13 bases lay between the germline ends. Germline V gene data show CDR1 as SGHRS and CDR2 as YFSETQ. CDR3 nucleotides: TGCGCCAGCGGATTAGGAGGGGCTAACTATGGCTACACCTTC. Its protein is CASGLGGANYGYTF.

V gene TRBV2 combines with J gene TRBJ1-5; 7 bases fit TRBD1. This CDR3 spans 14 amino acids. With 5 bases clipped from V and 3 bases from J, the junction kept 4 bases outside the gene matches. Per the germline V gene, CDR1 is SNHLY and CDR2 is FYNNEI. CDR3: CASSRDSVNQPQHF. Written as DNA, the CDR3 is TGTGCCAGCAGTCGGGACAGCGTCAATCAGCCCCAGCATTTT.

The rearrangement joins TRBV13 to TRBJ2-2, with D unclear. Germline lookup yields CDR1 PRHDT and CDR2 FYEKMQ (reference sequence). There are 16 residues in the CDR3. The ends were cut back, 2 bases at V and 3 bases at J, with 13 bases in the middle. This chain's CDR3 is CASSLSTVADTGELFF. CDR3 bases: TGTGCCAGCAGCTTATCGACCGTAGCCGACACCGGGGAGCTGTTTTTT.